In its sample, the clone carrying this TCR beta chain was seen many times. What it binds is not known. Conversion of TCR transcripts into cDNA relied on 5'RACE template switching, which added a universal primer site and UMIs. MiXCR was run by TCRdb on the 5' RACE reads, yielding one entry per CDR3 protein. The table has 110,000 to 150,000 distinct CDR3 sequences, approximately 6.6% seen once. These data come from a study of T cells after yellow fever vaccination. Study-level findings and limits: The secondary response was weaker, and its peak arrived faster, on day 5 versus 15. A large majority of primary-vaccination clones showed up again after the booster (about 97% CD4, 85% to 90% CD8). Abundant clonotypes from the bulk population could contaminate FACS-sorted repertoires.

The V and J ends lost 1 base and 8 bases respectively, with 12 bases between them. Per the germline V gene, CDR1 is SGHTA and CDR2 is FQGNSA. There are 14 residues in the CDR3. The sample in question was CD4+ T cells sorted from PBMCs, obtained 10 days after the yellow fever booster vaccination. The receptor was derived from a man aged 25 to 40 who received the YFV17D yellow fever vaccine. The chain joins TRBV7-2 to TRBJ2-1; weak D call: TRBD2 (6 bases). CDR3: CASSLVGGRDEQFF. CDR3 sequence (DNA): TGTGCCAGCAGCTTAGTGGGAGGTCGGGATGAGCAGTTCTTC.